A selection of T cell receptor beta chains follows, all from one sample in a study of cytomegalovirus exposure and HLA in healthy donors. The table came from immunoSEQ multiplex PCR; TCRdb's copy has only in-frame clones and leaves some out. Of over 150,000 clones listed, more than 70% are singletons. Sequenced input: PBMCs. These receptor sequences come from a middle-aged woman in good health and CMV-seropositive. The CDR3 runs from the conserved cysteine through the conserved F or W. Rows may omit the clone size; those that give it use once, few, many or a size class.

clone size: NA
J gene: TRBJ1-5
V gene: TRBV19
CDR3 protein: CASSPQGAYQPQHF

clone size: NA
J gene: TRBJ2-5
V gene: TRBV7-3
CDR3 protein: CASSTGQGKETQYF

clone size: once
J gene: TRBJ2-5
V gene: TRBV7-2
CDR3 protein: CASSYSGIGETQYF

clone size: NA
J gene: TRBJ2-5
V gene: TRBV2
CDR3 protein: CASSPAGVRETQYF

clone size: NA
J gene: TRBJ1-5
V gene: TRBV2
CDR3 protein: CASSRTGGRIRPQHF

clone size: NA
J gene: TRBJ1-5
V gene: TRBV30
CDR3 protein: CAWSKGGGRTQPQHF

clone size: NA
J gene: TRBJ1-2
V gene: TRBV5-4
CDR3 protein: CASSRRDRGTYGYTF

clone size: once
J gene: TRBJ2-5
V gene: TRBV28
CDR3 protein: CASSLIAGGRQTQYF

clone size: NA
J gene: TRBJ2-5
V gene: TRBV7-2
CDR3 protein: CASSLGATQYF

clone size: NA
J gene: TRBJ2-7
V gene: TRBV5-5
CDR3 protein: CASSTPGQPYEQYF

clone size: NA
J gene: TRBJ1-5
V gene: TRBV5-5
CDR3 protein: CASSLAGYSNQPQHF

clone size: once
J gene: TRBJ1-5
V gene: TRBV28
CDR3 protein: CASSFSPGGLGNQPQHF

clone size: NA
J gene: TRBJ2-3
V gene: TRBV27
CDR3 protein: CASSLWVASGRTDTQYF

clone size: NA
J gene: TRBJ2-5
V gene: TRBV2
CDR3 protein: CASSVSETQYF

clone size: NA
J gene: TRBJ2-1
V gene: TRBV27
CDR3 protein: CASSTGLAGVREQFF

clone size: NA
J gene: TRBJ2-2
V gene: TRBV19
CDR3 protein: CASSSLTGTSGLTGELFF

clone size: NA
J gene: TRBJ2-1
V gene: TRBV7-9
CDR3 protein: CASSLPYNEQFF

clone size: NA
J gene: TRBJ1-1
V gene: TRBV6-4
CDR3 protein: CASSAREGTEAFF

clone size: NA
J gene: TRBJ2-5
V gene: TRBV30
CDR3 protein: CALEREQETQYF

clone size: NA
J gene: TRBJ1-5
V gene: TRBV6-1
CDR3 protein: CASSRTPSNQPQHF

clone size: NA
J gene: TRBJ2-7
V gene: TRBV7-9
CDR3 protein: CASSFDEREKAYEQYF

clone size: few
J gene: TRBJ2-1
V gene: TRBV21-1
CDR3 protein: CASSKASGRPGMVYNEQFF

clone size: NA
J gene: TRBJ2-5
V gene: TRBV7-9
CDR3 protein: CASSPGSETQYF

clone size: NA
J gene: TRBJ1-2
V gene: TRBV7-9
CDR3 protein: CASSLGQKSIGYTF

clone size: NA
J gene: TRBJ2-5
V gene: TRBV28
CDR3 protein: CASSLITSGRAETQYF